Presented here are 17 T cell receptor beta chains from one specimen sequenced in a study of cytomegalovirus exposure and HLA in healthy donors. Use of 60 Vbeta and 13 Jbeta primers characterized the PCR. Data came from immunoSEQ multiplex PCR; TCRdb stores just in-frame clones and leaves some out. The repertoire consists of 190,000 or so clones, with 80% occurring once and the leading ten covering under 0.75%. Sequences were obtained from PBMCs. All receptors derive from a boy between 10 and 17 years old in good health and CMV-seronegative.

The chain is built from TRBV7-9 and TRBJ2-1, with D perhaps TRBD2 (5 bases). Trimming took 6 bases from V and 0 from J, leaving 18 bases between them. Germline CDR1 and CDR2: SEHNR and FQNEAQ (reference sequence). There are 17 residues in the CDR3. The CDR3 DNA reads TGTGCCAGCAGATGGGGAGTCGGTCTGGGCTCCTACAATGAGCAGTTCTTC. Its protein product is CASRWGVGLGSYNEQFF.

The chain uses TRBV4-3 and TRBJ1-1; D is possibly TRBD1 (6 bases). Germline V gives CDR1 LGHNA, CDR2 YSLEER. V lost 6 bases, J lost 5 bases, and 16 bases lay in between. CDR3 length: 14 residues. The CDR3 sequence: CASRGRGLGTEAFF. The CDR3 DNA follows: TGCGCCAGCAGGGGGAGGGGGTTGGGGACTGAAGCTTTCTTT.

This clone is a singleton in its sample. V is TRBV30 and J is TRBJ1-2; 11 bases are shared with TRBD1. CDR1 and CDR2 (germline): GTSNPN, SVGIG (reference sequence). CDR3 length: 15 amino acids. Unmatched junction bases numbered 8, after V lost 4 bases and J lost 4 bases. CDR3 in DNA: TGTGCCTGGACCGAAGGGACAGGGGGATTCTATGGCTACACCTTC. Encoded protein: CAWTEGTGGFYGYTF.

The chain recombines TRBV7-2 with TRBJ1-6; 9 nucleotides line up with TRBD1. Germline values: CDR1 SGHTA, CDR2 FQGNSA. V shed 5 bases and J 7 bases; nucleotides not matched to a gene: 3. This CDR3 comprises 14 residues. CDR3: CASSPDRGNSPLHF. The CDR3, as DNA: TGTGCCAGCAGCCCCGACAGGGGGAATTCACCCCTCCACTTT.

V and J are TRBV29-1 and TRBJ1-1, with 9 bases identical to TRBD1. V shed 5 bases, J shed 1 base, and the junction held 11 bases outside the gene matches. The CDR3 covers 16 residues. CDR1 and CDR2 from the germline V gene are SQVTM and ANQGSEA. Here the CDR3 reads CSVPSTGGGTNTEAFF. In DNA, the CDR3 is TGCAGCGTTCCTTCGACAGGGGGAGGGACGAACACTGAAGCTTTCTTT. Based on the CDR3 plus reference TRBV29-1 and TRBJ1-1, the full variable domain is SAVISQKPSRDICQRGTSLTIQCQVDSQVTMMFWYRQQPGQSLTLIATANQGSEATYESGFVIDKFPISRPNLTFSTLTVSNMSPEDSSIYLCSVPSTGGGTNTEAFFGQGTRLTVV.

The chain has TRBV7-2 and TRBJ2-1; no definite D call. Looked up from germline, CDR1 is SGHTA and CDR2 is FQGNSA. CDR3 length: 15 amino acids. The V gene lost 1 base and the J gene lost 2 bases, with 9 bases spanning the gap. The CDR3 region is CASSLGAAAYNEQFF. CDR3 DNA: TGTGCCAGCAGCTTAGGGGCCGCCGCCTACAATGAGCAGTTCTTC. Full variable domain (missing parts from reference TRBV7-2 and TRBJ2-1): GAGVSQSPSNKVTEKGKDVELRCDPISGHTALYWYRQSLGQGLEFLIYFQGNSAPDKSGLPSDRFSAERTGGSVSTLTIQRTQQEDSAVYLCASSLGAAAYNEQFFGPGTRLTVL.

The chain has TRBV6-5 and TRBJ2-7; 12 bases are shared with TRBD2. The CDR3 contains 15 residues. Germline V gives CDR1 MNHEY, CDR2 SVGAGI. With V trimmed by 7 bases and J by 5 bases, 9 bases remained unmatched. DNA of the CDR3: TGTGCCAGCACCCAACTAGCGGGGGGCAGAGACGAGCAGTACTTC. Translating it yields CASTQLAGGRDEQYF.

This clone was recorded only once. The CDR3 DNA reads as TGCGCCAGCAGCTTGTTGGGACAGCCGAATCAGCCCCAGCATTTT. It codes for CASSLLGQPNQPQHF. This rearrangement joins TRBV5-1 to TRBJ1-5; TRBD1 agrees at 7 bases. Unmatched junction bases numbered 5, after V lost 1 base and J lost 4 bases. The germline V gene encodes CDR1 SGHRS and CDR2 YFSETQ. The CDR3 consists of 15 residues.

CDR3 loop: CASSAGQGSSGNTIYF. The CDR3 coding sequence is TGTGCCAGCAGCGCCGGACAGGGCAGCTCTGGAAACACCATATATTTT. The V call is TRBV5-4, the J call TRBJ1-3; TRBD1 agrees at 8 bases. The CDR3 has 16 amino acids. Per the germline V gene, CDR1 is SGHNT and CDR2 is YYREEE (reference sequence). After removal of 4 bases from V and 0 bases from J, the junction contained 6 bases not matched to a gene.

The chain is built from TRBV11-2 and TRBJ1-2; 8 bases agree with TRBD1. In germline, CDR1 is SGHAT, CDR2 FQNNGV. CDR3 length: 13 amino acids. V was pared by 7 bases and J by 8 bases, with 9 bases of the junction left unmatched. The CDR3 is CASTAGTGYGYTF. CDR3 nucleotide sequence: TGTGCCAGCACCGCCGGGACAGGTTACGGCTACACCTTC.

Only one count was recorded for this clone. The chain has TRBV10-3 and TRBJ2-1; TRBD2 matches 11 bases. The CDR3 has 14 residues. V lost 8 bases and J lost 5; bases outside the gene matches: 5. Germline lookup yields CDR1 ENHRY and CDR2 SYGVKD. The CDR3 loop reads CAIRGLAEDNEQFF. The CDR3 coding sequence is TGTGCCATCCGGGGACTAGCGGAAGACAATGAGCAGTTCTTC.

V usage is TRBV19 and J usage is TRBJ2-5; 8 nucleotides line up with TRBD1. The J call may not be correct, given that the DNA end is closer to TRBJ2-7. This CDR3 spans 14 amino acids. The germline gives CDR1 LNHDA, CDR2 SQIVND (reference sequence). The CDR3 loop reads CASSSSDRVFEQYF. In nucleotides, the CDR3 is TGTGCCAGTAGTTCCTCGGACAGGGTGTTCGAGCAGTACTTC.

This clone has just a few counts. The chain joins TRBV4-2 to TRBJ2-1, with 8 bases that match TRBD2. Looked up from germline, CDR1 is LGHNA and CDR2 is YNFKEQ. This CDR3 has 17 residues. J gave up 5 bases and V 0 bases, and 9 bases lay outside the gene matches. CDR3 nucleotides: TGTGCCAGCAGCCAAGATAAGGCTAGCGGGCGGGACAATGAGCAGTTCTTC. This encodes CASSQDKASGRDNEQFF.

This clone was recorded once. CDR3: CASSTSANYGYTF. Here the CDR3 DNA reads TGCGCCAGCAGCACCTCAGCTAACTATGGCTACACCTTC. The chain has TRBV5-1 and TRBJ1-2; D is unresolved. CDR1 and CDR2 from the germline V gene are SGHRS and YFSETQ. V lost 4 bases, J lost 0 bases, and 7 bases lay in between. This CDR3 is built from 13 residues.

The CDR3 region is CASSPGQGEWFAQHF. The DNA of the CDR3 is TGTGCCAGCAGTCCGGGACAGGGCGAGTGGTTTGCCCAGCATTTT. The chain couples TRBV7-2 to TRBJ1-5; TRBD1 matches 9 bases. CDR1 SGHTA and CDR2 FQGNSA come from the germline V gene. The CDR3 is 15 residues long. Trimming removed 6 bases from V and 11 bases from J; junction bases left unmatched: 14.

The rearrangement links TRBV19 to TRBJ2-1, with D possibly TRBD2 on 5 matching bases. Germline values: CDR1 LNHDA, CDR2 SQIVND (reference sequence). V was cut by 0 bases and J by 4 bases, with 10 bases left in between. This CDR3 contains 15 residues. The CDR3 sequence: CASSIDAAGYNEQFF. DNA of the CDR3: TGTGCCAGTAGTATAGATGCGGCGGGTTACAATGAGCAGTTCTTC.

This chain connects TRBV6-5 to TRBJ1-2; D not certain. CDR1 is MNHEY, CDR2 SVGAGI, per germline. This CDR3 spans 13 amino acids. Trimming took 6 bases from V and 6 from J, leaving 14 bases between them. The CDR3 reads CASSPRSRDGYTF. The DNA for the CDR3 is TGTGCCAGCAGCCCTAGGTCCCGGGATGGCTACACCTTC.